The present TCR beta chain was sequenced within a study of Graves' ophthalmopathy and Graves' hyperthyroidism. Study-level background: Blood was drawn at initial diagnosis, before any treatment.

The V end was cut by 3 bases, the J end by 0 bases, with 9 bases between. The germline V gene has CDR1 DFQATT and CDR2 SNEGSKA (reference sequence). The CDR3 extends over 13 amino acids. RNA transcripts were the source from which TCR beta CDR3 regions were amplified. Amplification began with first-round RT-PCR using HTBI primers, then second-round multiplex PCR was performed. MiXCR was run by TCRdb on the multiplex PCR reads, yielding one entry per CDR3 protein. The table shows some 750,000 distinct CDR3 sequences, with roughly 40% occurring only once. This clonotype came up a few times. Sequenced sample: peripheral blood. The chain combines TRBV20-1 with TRBJ2-7; no clear D gene. This TCR came from an adult man with Graves' ophthalmopathy. The CDR3 protein is CSARRGNSYEQYF. CDR3 coding DNA: TGCAGTGCTAGGCGTGGGAACTCCTACGAGCAGTACTTC.